These 20 T cell receptor beta chains came from one sample sequenced in a study of blood T cell repertoires in COVID-19 (dated by TCRdb to 2020 to 2022). To prepare the library, the immunoSEQ multiplex PCR assay was applied. Sourced from immuneACCESS, this table was stored by TCRdb with only in-frame sequences that have V and J called. A share of the clones is absent; for the studies checked, an unresolved V gene accounts for under half, and the remainder has no known explanation. Counted in this sample were some 100,000 clones; approximately 92% of them appeared once. The top ten hold around 5.7% of the sample. Material for sequencing was peripheral blood. The receptors derive from a man aged 70 or older with acute or convalescent COVID-19.

This rearrangement joins TRBV6-5 to TRBJ1-4; tentative D call: TRBD1 (5 bases). The V gene lost 7 bases and the J gene lost 4 bases, with 16 bases spanning the gap. CDR1 MNHEY and CDR2 SVGAGI come from the germline V gene. This CDR3 spans 15 amino acids. CDR3: CASTPQGLGNEKLFF. The CDR3 bases are TGTGCCAGCACCCCGCAGGGTTTGGGTAATGAAAAACTGTTTTTT.

CDR3: CASSRDRLNIQYF. The CDR3 nucleotides are TGTGCCAGCAGCCGGGACAGACTAAACATTCAGTACTTC. V gene TRBV5-6 combines with J gene TRBJ2-4; 7 nucleotides align to TRBD1. CDR1 and CDR2 from the germline V gene are SGHDT and YYEEEE. This CDR3 comprises 13 residues. Trimming at V came to 4 bases and at J to 6 bases, leaving 4 bases not matched to a gene. Variable domain in full (rest from reference TRBV5-6 and TRBJ2-4): DAGVTQSPTHLIKTRGQQVTLRCSPKSGHDTVSWYQQALGQGPQFIFQYYEEEERQRGNFPDRFSGHQFPNYSSELNVNALLLGDSALYLCASSRDRLNIQYFGAGTRLSVL.

A single count supports this clone. V gene TRBV19 combines with J gene TRBJ2-3; D might be TRBD2 (6 bases). The V gene lost 5 bases and the J gene lost 6 bases, with 18 bases spanning the gap. Germline V gene data show CDR1 as LNHDA and CDR2 as SQIVND (reference sequence). The CDR3 is 15 amino acids. The CDR3 protein is CASSVRDLAPDTQYF. The CDR3 DNA reads as TGTGCCAGTAGTGTCCGGGACTTAGCCCCCGATACGCAGTATTTT.

The V and J genes are TRBV19 and TRBJ2-3, with 12 nucleotides matching TRBD2. Germline V gene lookup returns CDR1 LNHDA and CDR2 SQIVND (reference sequence). Trimming cost V 6 bases and J 2 bases; bases outside gene matches: 6. This CDR3 contains 16 residues. The CDR3 sequence is CASRLTSGRTTDTQYF. CDR3 DNA: TGTGCCAGTAGACTGACTAGCGGGAGAACCACAGATACGCAGTATTTT.

The V and J genes are TRBV13 and TRBJ2-7; D not certain. Germline assignment: CDR1 PRHDT and CDR2 FYEKMQ (reference sequence). The CDR3 loop spans 15 amino acids. Deletions cut 2 bases from V and 2 bases from J, with 13 bases between. CDR3 region: CASSLTLTPPYEQYF. The CDR3 bases are TGTGCCAGCAGCTTAACCTTAACTCCCCCCTACGAGCAGTACTTC.

This clone was found a few times. The chain carries TRBV7-3 and TRBJ1-3; D gene uncertain. Germline V lookup: CDR1 SGHTA, CDR2 FQGTGA. CDR3 length: 15 residues. Trimming stripped 0 bases from V and 0 bases from J, with 6 bases between. Written as DNA, the CDR3 is TGTGCCAGCAGCTTAACTCCCGGCTCTGGAAACACCATATATTTT. Its translation: CASSLTPGSGNTIYF.

The chain uses TRBV28 and TRBJ1-1; D is possibly TRBD1 (6 bases). V lost 2 bases, J lost 0 bases, and 7 bases lay in between. Germline CDR1 reads MDHEN; CDR2 reads SYDVKM. This CDR3 contains 14 residues. CDR3 protein: CASSLGGLNTEAFF. CDR3 sequence (DNA): TGTGCCAGCAGTTTAGGGGGCCTGAACACTGAAGCTTTCTTT.

The table lists this clone with a count of one. Here the CDR3 DNA reads TGTGCCAGTAGTTTAATAATCGGGGAGCTGACTGAAGCTTTCTTT. Protein sequence: CASSLIIGELTEAFF. The chain is built from TRBV19 and TRBJ1-1; unclear D gene. The CDR3 runs to 15 residues. Germline V gene data show CDR1 as LNHDA and CDR2 as SQIVND (reference sequence). Between the trimmed V and J ends, which lost 5 bases and 5 bases, there was a span of 18 bases.

The V and J genes are TRBV7-2 and TRBJ2-1; perhaps TRBD1 as D (5 bases). This CDR3 is built from 15 residues. From germline, CDR1 is SGHTA and CDR2 FQGNSA. V lost 4 bases, J lost 2 bases, and 12 bases lay in between. CDR3: CASSSVRGPYNEQFF. The CDR3 coding sequence is TGTGCCAGCAGCTCCGTAAGGGGCCCCTACAATGAGCAGTTCTTC.

The J gene is TRBJ1-2, the V gene TRBV6-5, with D possibly matching TRBD1 (6 bases). Looked up from germline, CDR1 is MNHEY and CDR2 is SVGAGI. Trimming removed 4 bases at V and 3 bases at J, with 12 bases between. There are 14 residues in the CDR3. In DNA form, the CDR3 reads TGTGCCAGCAGTTCAACAGGGTCGGACTATGGCTACACCTTC. Its protein product is CASSSTGSDYGYTF.

This chain joins TRBV6-2 or TRBV6-3 and TRBJ2-2; TRBD1 matches at 10 bases. Germline trimming cut 2 bases from V and 8 bases from J; bases unmatched to any gene: 5. Germline V gene lookup returns CDR1 MNHEY and CDR2 SVGEGT. The CDR3 runs 15 residues. The CDR3 loop reads CASSYRTGGTGELFF. The CDR3, as DNA: TGTGCCAGCAGTTACAGGACAGGGGGAACTGGGGAGCTGTTTTTT.

The chain has TRBV11-3 and TRBJ2-1; D call uncertain. Germline CDR1 reads SGHNT; CDR2 reads YENEEA. The CDR3 extends over 12 amino acids. The ends were cut back, 1 base at V and 7 bases at J, with 5 bases in the middle. DNA of the CDR3: TGTGCCAGCAGCTTAGGGGCGAATGAGCAGTTCTTC. This gives the protein CASSLGANEQFF. Based on the CDR3 plus reference TRBV11-3 and TRBJ2-1, the full variable domain is EAGVVQSPRYKIIEKKQPVAFWCNPISGHNTLYWYLQNLGQGPELLIRYENEEAVDDSQLPKDRFSAERLKGVDSTLKIQPAELGDSAVYLCASSLGANEQFFGPGTRLTVL.

The chain recombines TRBV7-2 with TRBJ1-1, with TRBD1 identical over 7 bases. The CDR3 is 13 residues long. Germline V gene sequence: CDR1 SGHTA, CDR2 FQGNSA. The V and J ends lost 4 bases and 5 bases, in that order; junction bases with no gene match: 4. CDR3 coding DNA: TGTGCCAGCAGCTCGACAGGGTGGACTGAAGCTTTCTTT. It is translated as CASSSTGWTEAFF.

In this sample, this clone turned up once. The chain links TRBV6-5 to TRBJ2-7, with 8 bases that match TRBD1. The CDR3 runs 16 residues. Per the germline V gene, CDR1 is MNHEY and CDR2 is SVGAGI. With 2 bases clipped from V and 4 bases from J, the junction kept 10 bases outside the gene matches. The CDR3 DNA sequence: TGTGCCAGCAGTTACGGACAGGGAAGCCCCAGATACGAGCAGTACTTC. Residues: CASSYGQGSPRYEQYF.

The chain employs TRBV11-2 and TRBJ1-2, with a possible D match to TRBD1 (6 bases). CDR1 is SGHAT, CDR2 FQNNGV, per germline. This CDR3 has 15 residues. V was shortened by 1 base and J by 2 bases, with 11 bases between the two germline ends. Here the CDR3 DNA reads TGTGCCAGCAGCTTAGTACAGGGAGGGAACTATGGCTACACCTTC. This encodes CASSLVQGGNYGYTF.

This clone has only a few counts. V is TRBV18 and J is TRBJ1-1, with TRBD1 identical over 8 bases. CDR1 is KGHSH and CDR2 is LQKENI in the germline V gene. This CDR3 is 15 amino acids long. Trimming took 1 base from V and 1 from J; bases not matched to a gene: 2. The CDR3 here is CASSPRTGPNTEAFF. The CDR3 region has the DNA TGTGCCAGCTCACCACGGACAGGGCCGAACACTGAAGCTTTCTTT. The variable domain in full, with the rest retrieved from reference TRBV18 and TRBJ1-1, is NAGVMQNPRHLVRRRGQEARLRCSPMKGHSHVYWYRQLPEEGLKFMVYLQKENIIDESGMPKERFSAEFPKEGPSILRIQQVVRGDSAAYFCASSPRTGPNTEAFFGQGTRLTVV.

The chain has TRBV3-1 (or the pseudogene TRBV3-2) and TRBJ2-4; 9 bases are a match to TRBD2. The CDR3 has 17 amino acids. Germline V CDR1 and CDR2: LGHDT, YNNKEL (reference sequence). J lost 2 bases, V lost 3 bases, and 8 bases had no gene match. The CDR3 sequence is CASSHPSREGPKNIQYF. The CDR3 nucleotides read TGTGCCAGCAGCCACCCGTCGCGGGAGGGCCCCAAAAACATTCAGTACTTC.

The gene calls are TRBV27 and TRBJ2-2, with TRBD2 matching over 7 bases. The CDR3 spans 16 residues. V lost 3 bases and J lost 2; bases outside the gene matches: 6. Germline lookup yields CDR1 MNHEY and CDR2 SMNVEV (reference sequence). The DNA for the CDR3 is TGTGCCAGCAGTTTCCCAGCGGGAAGAAACACCGGGGAGCTGTTTTTT. It is translated as CASSFPAGRNTGELFF.

The chain carries TRBV28 and TRBJ2-6, with 10 positions matching TRBD2. CDR1 and CDR2 from the germline V gene are MDHEN and SYDVKM. The CDR3 consists of 17 residues. J gave up 4 bases and V 6 bases, and 9 bases lay outside the gene matches. In nucleotides, the CDR3 is TGTGCCAGCAGGACTAGCGGGTTCGCCTCGGGGGCCAACGTCCTGACTTTC. Translating gives CASRTSGFASGANVLTF.

The chain uses TRBV4-2 and TRBJ1-1, with D unresolved. Germline V CDR1 and CDR2: LGHNA, YNFKEQ. Trimming removed 0 bases at V and 0 bases at J, with 8 bases between. The CDR3 is 15 residues long. The chain's CDR3 is CASSQESGLNTEAFF. CDR3 sequence (DNA): TGTGCCAGCAGCCAAGAGTCAGGCTTGAACACTGAAGCTTTCTTT.